A selection of T cell receptor beta chains follows, all from one sample in a study of Graves' ophthalmopathy and Graves' hyperthyroidism. Each CDR3 protein gets one entry after TCRdb re-called the multiplex PCR reads with MiXCR. Here the sample spans over a million distinct CDR3 sequences, about 36% being singletons. Specimen: peripheral blood or thyroid tissue (not recorded which). The receptors here all came from an adult man with Graves' hyperthyroidism. Both conserved end residues are part of each CDR3. The D gene is left open where the match is weak. The size entry is marked missing in some rows and otherwise reads once, few, many or a size class.

D gene,clone size,V gene,J gene,CDR3 protein,CDR3 DNA
NA,few,TRBV5-5,TRBJ1-1,CASSLFRTENTEAFF,TGTGCCAGCAGCCTTTTCAGGACCGAGAACACTGAAGCTTTCTTT
NA,NA,TRBV7-9,TRBJ2-6,CASSPNRGVNVLTF,TGTGCCAGCAGCCCCAACCGCGGGGTCAACGTCCTGACTTTC
TRBD1,many,TRBV7-7,TRBJ2-5,CASSSTGTGEETQYF,TGTGCCAGCAGCTCTACCGGGACAGGGGAAGAGACCCAGTACTTC
NA,NA,TRBV2,TRBJ1-6,CASSQRGFAVYNSPLHF,TGTGCCAGCAGCCAGAGGGGATTTGCAGTCTATAATTCACCCCTCCACTTT
NA,few,TRBV19,TRBJ1-1,CASIRGGRNTEAFF,TGTGCCAGTATAAGGGGGGGCCGGAACACTGAAGCTTTCTTT
NA,many,TRBV19,TRBJ2-5,CASSIMGWETQYF,TGTGCCAGTAGTATTATGGGGTGGGAGACCCAGTACTTC
TRBD1,few,TRBV5-1,TRBJ1-2,CTSSPTSGGVNYGYTF,TGCACCAGCAGCCCCACCTCAGGGGGCGTTAACTATGGCTACACCTTC
NA,NA,TRBV10-3,TRBJ2-3,CAIKTGSTDTQYF,TGTGCCATCAAAACAGGGAGTACAGATACGCAGTATTTT
TRBD1,few,TRBV9,TRBJ1-1,CASSDRQGAVNTEAFF,TGTGCCAGCAGCGACAGACAGGGGGCGGTGAACACTGAAGCTTTCTTT
NA,many,TRBV7-9,TRBJ1-1,CASSLFPGEAFF,TGTGCCAGCAGCTTATTTCCGGGGGAAGCTTTCTTT
NA,many,TRBV19,TRBJ2-6,CASRNTGLGANVLTF,TGTGCCAGTAGAAATACAGGGCTCGGGGCCAACGTCCTGACTTTC
NA,NA,TRBV28,TRBJ2-2,CASSPRALAGELFF,TGTGCCAGCAGTCCCCGGGCTCTAGCCGGGGAGCTGTTTTTT
NA,NA,TRBV15,TRBJ1-6,CATSRGQAIIGPLHF,TGTGCCACCAGCAGAGGACAGGCAATAATTGGTCCCCTCCACTTT
NA,NA,TRBV5-1,TRBJ1-4,CASSLDGHNEKLFF,TGCGCCAGCAGCTTGGACGGCCATAATGAAAAACTGTTTTTT
NA,few,TRBV19,TRBJ1-3,CASSPTFETGDRRGTIYF,TGTGCCAGTAGTCCCACCTTTGAGACGGGAGATCGGAGGGGCACCATATATTTT
NA,many,TRBV6-1,TRBJ2-5,CASMRLRETQYF,TGTGCCAGCATGCGGCTGAGAGAGACCCAGTACTTC
NA,few,TRBV10-3,TRBJ1-5,CASSSRGGVRPQHF,TGTGCCAGCAGTTCGAGAGGGGGGGTCCGGCCCCAGCATTTT
NA,NA,TRBV7-7,TRBJ1-5,CASSSDYRVGNQPQHF,TGTGCCAGCAGCTCGGACTACAGGGTCGGGAATCAGCCCCAGCATTTT
NA,NA,TRBV29-1,TRBJ2-7,CSGSGVDEQYF,TGCAGCGGTTCAGGGGTGGACGAGCAGTACTTC
NA,NA,TRBV15,TRBJ1-2,CATSRLQGAFGYTF,TGTGCCACCAGCAGATTACAGGGAGCCTTTGGCTACACCTTC
NA,NA,TRBV7-9,TRBJ2-3,CATRLGGPGGTDTQYF,TGTGCCACCCGCTTAGGCGGGCCCGGAGGCACAGATACGCAGTATTTT
NA,NA,TRBV5-1,TRBJ1-6,CAGSLFRGSSSPLHF,TGCGCCGGCAGCTTGTTCCGGGGAAGTAGTTCACCCCTCCACTTT
NA,few,TRBV7-3,TRBJ2-1,CAIIPFGGLYNEQFF,TGTGCCATCATCCCTTTCGGGGGTCTCTACAATGAGCAGTTCTTC
NA,many,TRBV7-2,TRBJ1-2,CATTAWGVDYGYTF,TGTGCCACCACCGCTTGGGGGGTAGACTATGGCTACACCTTC
NA,NA,TRBV5-1,TRBJ1-1,CASSYQTAYTEAFF,TGCGCCAGCAGCTATCAAACAGCCTACACTGAAGCTTTCTTT
NA,many,TRBV7-9,TRBJ2-7,CASSRGGVYEQYF,TGTGCCAGCAGCCGAGGGGGTGTCTACGAGCAGTACTTC
TRBD1,NA,TRBV25-1,TRBJ1-2,CASSVTDRVGGYTF,TGTGCCAGCAGTGTCACGGACAGGGTCGGAGGCTACACCTTC
NA,many,TRBV12-3/TRBV12-4,TRBJ1-1,CASSGMRMNTEAFF,TGTGCCAGCAGTGGAATGAGGATGAACACTGAAGCTTTCTTT
NA,once,TRBV7-2,TRBJ2-2,CASSPNRDGWTGELFF,TGTGCCAGCAGCCCGAACCGGGATGGTTGGACCGGGGAGCTGTTTTTT
TRBD1,few,TRBV2,TRBJ1-1,CASSVGGQANTEAFF,TGTGCCAGCAGTGTGGGGGGACAGGCGAACACTGAAGCTTTCTTT
NA,many,TRBV7-9,TRBJ2-2,CASSLGVTANTGELFF,TGTGCCAGCAGCCTTGGTGTGACGGCGAACACCGGGGAGCTGTTTTTT
TRBD1,many,TRBV9,TRBJ1-5,CASSVAGQGNQPQHF,TGTGCCAGCAGCGTAGCTGGACAGGGCAATCAGCCCCAGCATTTT
NA,many,TRBV7-2,TRBJ2-7,CASSPRSDYYEQYF,TGTGCCAGCAGTCCGAGATCTGATTACTACGAGCAGTACTTC
NA,NA,TRBV7-2,TRBJ1-5,CASSRGPGLLPQHF,TGTGCCAGCAGCCGAGGACCGGGCCTACTGCCCCAGCATTTT
NA,NA,TRBV7-8,TRBJ1-1,CASSPRLASTTGNTEAFF,TGTGCCAGCAGCCCACGACTAGCCTCAACGACAGGGAACACTGAAGCTTTCTTT
NA,many,TRBV20-1,TRBJ1-5,CSARTDHSNQPQHF,TGCAGTGCTAGAACTGACCATAGCAATCAGCCCCAGCATTTT
TRBD2,many,TRBV5-6,TRBJ2-7,CASSSGLAPYEQYF,TGTGCCAGCAGCTCGGGACTAGCCCCCTACGAGCAGTACTTC
NA,once,TRBV29-1,TRBJ1-1,CSVEDLRLKAFF,TGCAGCGTTGAGGATCTTCGGCTGAAAGCTTTCTTT
TRBD1,NA,TRBV30,TRBJ2-5,CAINRDRQETQYF,TGTGCCATAAACCGGGACAGACAAGAGACCCAGTACTTC
TRBD1,NA,TRBV7-2,TRBJ2-2,CASSSWTGGFYGELFF,TGTGCCAGCAGCTCTTGGACAGGGGGCTTCTACGGGGAGCTGTTTTTT
TRBD1,NA,TRBV5-8,TRBJ2-7,CASSFTGTGYEQYF,TGTGCCAGCAGCTTTACCGGGACAGGCTACGAGCAGTACTTC
NA,many,TRBV7-3,TRBJ2-7,CAGIRLVDYEQYF,TGTGCCGGCATAAGACTAGTTGACTACGAGCAGTACTTC
NA,NA,TRBV29-1,TRBJ1-1,CSVITPGSMNTEAFF,TGCAGCGTTATAACACCGGGGTCAATGAACACTGAAGCTTTCTTT
TRBD1,NA,TRBV10-3,TRBJ1-6,CAISAGTGGNQPLHF,TGTGCCATCAGTGCCGGGACAGGGGGCAATCAGCCCCTCCACTTT
NA,few,TRBV10-2,TRBJ1-6,CASSHLRNTYNSPLHF,TGTGCCAGCAGTCACCTCCGTAATACCTATAATTCACCCCTCCACTTT
NA,NA,TRBV30,TRBJ2-7,CAWMQLSSYEQYF,TGTGCCTGGATGCAACTCTCCTCCTACGAGCAGTACTTC